This T cell receptor beta chain was captured in a study of cytomegalovirus exposure and HLA in healthy donors (dated by TCRdb to 2016 to 2017). Some background on the complete study: In an earlier analysis of roughly 590 of the donors, around 300 Gb of sequence data and 90 million to 120 million unique TCR beta sequences from about 190 million T cells were reported. Roughly five DR-DQ haplotypes were handled as single units for association and clustering, since linkage in the cohort was strong. Typing coverage varied by locus: roughly 629-630 donors for A, B, C, DRB1 and DQB1; roughly 500 for DQA1; approximately 570 for DPA1; under 490 for DPB1. The later analysis used no new phenotypic data to find candidate immune exposures, relying instead on TCR beta sequences and their occurrence across donors. To decide whether each TCR beta V gene segment behaved as functional or pseudogenic, an earlier analysis of approximately 590 of the donors relied on high-throughput TCR beta sequencing. The study aimed to test whether signatures of past pathogen exposure could be identified by cataloging public T cell receptors. The study used immunosequencing to profile the T cell repertoires of 600 to 850 subjects and linked those repertoires to cytomegalovirus serostatus. Among some 410 genotyped donors of the cohort, an average of about 240,000 unique TCR beta nucleotide sequences were sequenced per donor, 15% to 20% of them non-productive. To predict cytomegalovirus infection status, the study combined high-throughput TCR immunosequencing, statistical association of individual TCRs with disease status, and machine learning. The genetic ancestry cluster associated with self-reported Caucasian donors included around 76% of the approximately 400 genotyped donors. Class I and class II HLA loci were covered by the typing at four-digit resolution. Besides the first cohort of 500 to 700 subjects, a separate validation cohort made up of over 95 different subjects was used. All discovery cohort repertoires had been generated using a single sequencing platform. Alongside the repertoire data, information on donor age, sex, ethnicity and CMV serostatus was compiled. Roughly 320 gigabases of sequencing data and around 80 million unique TCR sequences made up an early release that covered 500 to 650 HLA-typed donors. A later analysis re-examined previously published TCR beta repertoires from roughly 650 donors and added high-resolution HLA genotyping to investigate patterns of TCR occurrence. Genome-wide SNP genotypes for about three fifths of the roughly 670 donors were used in a later genetic analysis, which treated that subset as a discovery cohort.

V loses 5 bases at its end and J loses 4 bases; junction bases beyond the gene matches: 7. Its CDR3 holds 14 amino acids, cysteine through phenylalanine. Only the CDR3 DNA is retained, 42 bases long and in frame from the first base. Taken from the germline V gene (reference sequence), the CDR1 and CDR2 loops are LNHDA and SQIVND. This clone has only a few counts. It has no known antigen specificity. The record has no base qualities; no much larger clone is one base away. Libraries were built with the immunoSEQ multiplex PCR assay. For the multiplex PCR, a mixture combining 60 forward primers for TCR Vbeta segments and 13 reverse primers for TCR Jbeta segments was used. Amplification of the CDR3 region of rearranged TCR beta genes was performed with a multiplex PCR assay on genomic DNA. Amplified TCR beta libraries were sequenced as 87-base-pair reads on the Illumina HiSeq System. The original pipeline was this. In a later analysis, tens of millions of unique TCR beta chains were counted across the roughly 700 repertoires, and approximately 11 million of these chains were shared by at least two donors. Raw reads were error-corrected and collapsed into unique sequences with a nearest-neighbor algorithm that merged closely related sequences to remove PCR and sequencing errors. V, D and J gene segments were assigned by aligning CDR3 sequences to IMGT reference sequences. For a sequence to be retained, a match of at least six nucleotides to both a V gene segment and a J gene segment was required. Rearrangements were called productive when the CDR3 lacked stop codons and stayed in frame with V and J; all others were non-productive. CDR3 was defined by IMGT convention, running from the second conserved V-encoded cysteine to the conserved J-encoded phenylalanine. The earlier analysis of 550 to 650 of the donors excluded any sequence lacking an unambiguous match to a single V gene segment. An earlier analysis of a few hundred of the donors classified V segments as functional when productive rearrangements were above 56.7% and as segregating when the standard deviation between donors was above 5%. A statistical classification framework was developed to diagnose cytomegalovirus status using the catalog of TCR beta chain sequences. V and J gene assignment, in a later analysis, came from comparing TCR nucleotide sequences with IMGT/GENE-DB human TR gene sequences. Using the TCRdist pipeline, a later analysis assigned CDR3 sequences along with most-parsimonious VDJ recombination scenarios. In a later analysis, each TCR beta chain was defined by its CDR3 amino acid sequence together with its V-gene family, and reads without a unique V-gene family were excluded. As a way to deal with suspected cross-contamination and a sequencing artifact, a later analysis dropped under 600 nucleotide sequences that were highly shared and had low generation probability. In a later analysis, a clonal expansion index was calculated for each public chain from normalized within-repertoire ranks of inferred template counts. In a later analysis, generation probabilities were computed with a VDJ recombination model fitted to out-of-frame rearrangements, and the resulting probabilities were checked against IGoR. In a later analysis, hypergeometric tests were used to score TCR-TCR, TCR-HLA and TCR-CMV co-occurrence, with a repertoire-size bias correction applied to TCR pairs. A later analysis estimated false discovery rates by permuting HLA or CMV assignments 20 times. In a later analysis, co-occurring TCRs were grouped with DBSCAN, and TCRdist sequence similarity was added when clustering was performed within HLA-allele-positive subsets. Repertoires with fewer than 30,000 or more than 120,000 public chains, plus five repertoires with anomalous nucleotide sharing, were excluded from co-occurrence clustering. The source is immuneACCESS, and TCRdb retained only in-frame sequences with V and J called. Part of the clones is not carried over; for the studies checked, unresolved V genes explain less than half of this, and the remainder is unexplained. That table furnishes V, J and clone size, whereas the DNA furnished D and trimming. This sample is represented by approximately 130,000 clones; approximately 85% of them were singletons. The ten largest clones add up to roughly 1.7% of the sample.

The cohort comprised 666 healthy bone marrow donors. Cohort members were all nominally healthy when sampled, although unrecorded immune exposures were likely present. The donor tested CMV seronegative, placing the donor among the 300 to 450 seronegative members of the cohort. Each donor provided a peripheral blood sample, and peripheral blood mononuclear cells were used for TCR beta sequencing. The Qiagen DNeasy Blood Extraction Kit was used to extract genomic DNA from the blood cell samples. Broader findings and caveats from the paper: Immune exposure information for the cohort was limited to CMV serostatus. Because some donors lacked HLA typing at each locus, the association tests relied only on the typed subset. A cluster of highly shared sequence variants was judged likely to be a technical artifact of the sequencing pipeline. In a later analysis, TCR association rates were found to vary across HLA loci, with the most associated TCRs seen for DRB1 alleles and the fewest for HLA-C alleles. The 87-base-pair reads could not distinguish some IMGT-functional V segments, including TRBV6-2 and TRBV6-3, so those segments were excluded. The classifier was reported to diagnose cytomegalovirus status with high specificity and sensitivity in both the original and validation cohorts. According to a later analysis, most CMV-associated TCR beta chains appeared to be HLA-restricted, and the HLA associations seemed to be driven largely by CMV exposure. According to a later analysis, parvovirus B19, influenza, CMV and Epstein-Barr virus appeared linked to several top co-occurrence clusters. Seventeen rarely observed V segments, including chromosome 9 orphons, were excluded from the earlier analysis of just under 600 of the donors because counts were too low. When HLA alleles, especially DR and DQ, strongly co-occurred, TCR associations were difficult to assign to individual alleles. According to the authors, the approach could potentially be generalized to other disease states and immunological phenotypes. A further reported finding was that TCR beta sequences accurately predicted the HLA-A and HLA-B alleles for most subjects in the first cohort. The presence/absence analyses assumed that sequencing depth was roughly uniform across donors, and that assumption may not be true. An earlier analysis of several hundred of the donors showed that most TCR beta V segments appeared in productive rearrangements either about 87% or about 30% of the time, which broadly matched IMGT annotations. Across donors, most TCR sequences were observed very rarely, whereas some public TCRs were present in many individuals. A later analysis associated 15,000 to 20,000 TCR beta sequences with specific HLA alleles at a false discovery rate of 0.05. In vitro tests confirmed that a few of the cytomegalovirus-associated TCR beta chains recognize cytomegalovirus antigens. V-gene and J-gene trimming of TCR beta chains was associated with a missense DCLRE1C variant in a later genetic analysis, and the association was replicated in an independent cohort. In this cohort, only TCR beta chains were sequenced, and detectable features were limited by the absence of alpha or paired-chain data. Compared with equally common non-associated chains, HLA-associated TCR beta chains in a later analysis were more clonally expanded and had lower generation probabilities. According to a later genetic analysis, donors in an Asian-associated ancestry cluster had fewer N-insertions in productive TCRs than the approximately 710-donor mean. Correlated functional status among segregating V segments might be attributable to linkage disequilibrium, but an unknown experimental factor could not be ruled out. In the study, about 150 TCR beta chains were listed as associated with cytomegalovirus.

The receptor's source is a boy younger than 18 in good health and CMV-seronegative. The rearrangement combines TRBV19 with TRBJ1-1; 7 bases in the junction line up with TRBD1. Material: PBMCs. The sequence in DNA is TGTGCCAGTAGTTACGAACAGGGGACCACTGAAGCTTTCTTT. This translates into CASSYEQGTTEAFF.